This TCR beta chain was obtained from a study of cytomegalovirus exposure and HLA in healthy donors (dated by TCRdb to 2016 to 2017). Regarding the complete study: In an earlier analysis of 550 to 750 of the donors, 276 Gb of sequence data and 117 million unique TCR beta sequences from about 190 million T cells were reported. To predict cytomegalovirus infection status, the study combined high-throughput TCR immunosequencing, statistical association of individual TCRs with disease status, and machine learning. All discovery cohort repertoires had been generated on a single sequencing platform. In a later genetic analysis, genome-wide SNP genotypes for 398 of the 666 donors were used, and that subset was treated as a discovery cohort. The genetic ancestry cluster associated with self-reported Caucasian donors included over 80% of the approximately 430 genotyped donors. Donor age, sex, ethnicity and CMV serostatus were collected together with the repertoire data. The study aimed to test whether cataloging public T cell receptors could reveal signatures of past pathogen exposure. A separate validation cohort of approximately 120 different subjects was used in addition to the roughly 700-subject first cohort. Four or five DR-DQ haplotypes were handled as single units for association and clustering because linkage in the cohort was strong. The T cell repertoires of several hundred subjects were profiled by immunosequencing and related to cytomegalovirus serostatus. An earlier analysis of 500 to 750 of the donors applied high-throughput TCR beta sequencing to assess whether each TCR beta V gene segment acted as functional or pseudogenic. Typing coverage differed by locus: A, B, C, DRB1 and DQB1 were typed in roughly 620-640 donors, DQA1 in approximately 520, DPA1 in around 600, and DPB1 in roughly 470. On average, approximately 250,000 unique TCR beta nucleotide sequences were sequenced per donor among 398 genotyped donors of the cohort, with roughly 19% of those sequences being non-productive. In a later analysis, previously published TCR beta repertoires from about 670 donors were re-analyzed and high-resolution HLA genotyping was added so that TCR occurrence patterns could be studied. An early release covering some 640 HLA-typed donors comprised about 290 gigabases of sequencing data and tens of millions of unique TCR sequences. Rather than drawing on any new phenotypic data, the later analysis identified candidate immune exposures from TCR beta sequences and the way those sequences occurred across donors. HLA typing included class I and class II loci at four-digit resolution. Study-wide findings and limitations: The only immune exposure information available for the cohort was CMV serostatus. When HLA alleles, especially DR and DQ, strongly co-occurred, attributing TCR associations to individual alleles was difficult. Because counts were too low, seventeen rarely observed V segments, including chromosome 9 orphons, were excluded from the earlier analysis of around 590 of the donors. A later analysis reported that several top co-occurrence clusters appeared linked to parvovirus B19, influenza, CMV and Epstein-Barr virus. In an earlier analysis of around 600 of the donors, most TCR beta V segments appeared in productive rearrangements about 90% or about 30% of the time, broadly matching IMGT annotations. Most TCR sequences were observed very rarely across donors, whereas some public TCRs were present in many individuals. Most CMV-associated TCR beta chains appeared to be HLA-restricted in a later analysis, and the HLA associations seemed to be driven largely by CMV exposure. A later analysis associated approximately 17,000 TCR beta sequences with specific HLA alleles at a false discovery rate of 0.05. A few of the identified cytomegalovirus-associated TCR beta chains were confirmed in vitro to be specific for cytomegalovirus antigens. In a later analysis, the rate of TCR association differed among HLA loci, with DRB1 alleles having the most associated TCRs and HLA-C alleles having the fewest. Because the 87-base-pair reads could not distinguish some IMGT-functional V segments, including TRBV6-2 and TRBV6-3, those segments were excluded. This cohort had only TCR beta chains sequenced, and the lack of alpha or paired-chain data limited which features could be detected. The authors suggested that the approach could potentially be generalized to other disease states and immunological phenotypes. V-gene and J-gene trimming of TCR beta chains was associated with a missense DCLRE1C variant in a later genetic analysis, and the association was replicated in an independent cohort. The classifier was reported to diagnose cytomegalovirus status with high specificity and sensitivity in both the original cohort and the validation cohort. In a later analysis, HLA-associated TCR beta chains showed more clonal expansion and lower generation probabilities than non-associated chains that were equally common. A later genetic analysis reported fewer N-insertions in productive TCRs among donors in an Asian-associated ancestry cluster than the approximately 670-donor mean. A further reported finding was that TCR beta sequences accurately predicted the HLA-A and HLA-B alleles for most subjects in the first cohort. A total of roughly 160 TCR beta chains were listed by the study as associated with cytomegalovirus. Roughly uniform sequencing depth across donors was assumed in presence/absence analyses, although this assumption may not hold. A cluster of highly shared sequence variants was judged likely to represent a technical artifact of the sequencing pipeline. Linkage disequilibrium might explain the correlated functional status among segregating V segments, but an unknown experimental factor could not be ruled out. Because HLA typing was unavailable for some donors at each locus, only the typed subset was used in association tests.

For CDR1 and CDR2, the germline V gene lists SGHTA and FQGNSA. The CDR3 runs 16 residues from the cysteine to the phenylalanine. Of all the DNA, just the CDR3 is kept, 48 bases in frame from base 1. V is pared back by 1 base and J by 1 base, with 13 bases lying between the germline termini. The cohort consisted of approximately 690 healthy bone marrow donors. Cohort members were all nominally healthy when sampled, although unrecorded immune exposures were likely present. The donor was CMV seronegative and belonged to the group of over 300 seronegative cohort members. A peripheral blood sample was collected from each donor, and TCR beta sequencing was performed on peripheral blood mononuclear cells. The Qiagen DNeasy Blood Extraction Kit was used to extract genomic DNA from the blood cell samples. Libraries were constructed by the immunoSEQ multiplex PCR assay. For the multiplex PCR, a mixture combining 60 forward primers for TCR Vbeta segments and 13 reverse primers for TCR Jbeta segments was used. Amplification of the CDR3 region of rearranged TCR beta genes was performed with a multiplex PCR assay on genomic DNA. The amplified TCR beta libraries were sequenced on the Illumina HiSeq System as 87-base-pair reads. The paper's processing steps were these. Across the roughly 640 repertoires, a later analysis counted 80 million or so unique TCR beta chains, roughly 11 million of which were shared by at least two donors. Raw reads were error-corrected and collapsed into unique sequences by a nearest-neighbor algorithm in which closely related sequences were merged to remove PCR and sequencing errors. Alignment of CDR3 sequences to IMGT reference sequences was used to assign V, D and J gene segments. Each retained sequence needed at least a six-nucleotide match to both a V gene segment and a J gene segment. Rearrangements were classified as productive when the CDR3 lacked stop codons and remained in frame with V and J, and all other rearrangements were classified as non-productive. CDR3 was defined by IMGT convention, running from the second conserved V-encoded cysteine to the conserved J-encoded phenylalanine. The earlier analysis of about 640 of the donors excluded any sequence lacking an unambiguous match to a single V gene segment. An earlier analysis of fewer than 750 of the donors called V segments functional above 56.7% productive rearrangements and segregating when the between-donor standard deviation exceeded 5%. A statistical classification framework was built for diagnosing cytomegalovirus status from the catalog of TCR beta chain sequences. In a later analysis, V and J genes were assigned by comparing TCR nucleotide sequences against IMGT/GENE-DB human TR gene sequences. The TCRdist pipeline was used in a later analysis to assign CDR3 sequences and most-parsimonious VDJ recombination scenarios. In a later analysis, every TCR beta chain was defined by the combination of its CDR3 amino acid sequence and its V-gene family, and reads without a unique V-gene family were dropped. To address suspected cross-contamination and a sequencing artifact, a later analysis removed over 500 highly shared, low-generation-probability nucleotide sequences. For each public chain, a later analysis derived a clonal expansion index from normalized ranks of inferred template counts within each repertoire. In a later analysis, generation probabilities were computed with a VDJ recombination model fitted to out-of-frame rearrangements, and the resulting probabilities were checked against IGoR. In a later analysis, hypergeometric tests were used to score TCR-TCR, TCR-HLA and TCR-CMV co-occurrence, with a repertoire-size bias correction applied to TCR pairs. To estimate false discovery rates, a later analysis permuted the HLA or CMV assignments 20 times. A later analysis grouped co-occurring TCRs with DBSCAN, adding TCRdist sequence similarity when clustering within HLA-allele-positive subsets. Repertoires with fewer than 30,000 or more than 120,000 public chains, plus five repertoires with anomalous nucleotide sharing, were excluded from co-occurrence clustering. TCRdb carries this immuneACCESS record with in-frame sequences only. Its versions omit some clonotypes, under half of them owing to an unresolved V gene in the studies checked, with the rest unexplained. That table supplies the V and J calls and clone size; D and trimming were determined from the DNA. The sample table lists 100,000 to 150,000 clones, 70% to 85% of them with a count of one. Together, the top ten hold 2.5% to 3% of the sample.

On this clone: The target of this receptor is not known. Per-nucleotide qualities are absent, and no much larger clonotype sits a single base away.

The chain uses TRBV7-2 and TRBJ2-5, with TRBD1 perhaps the D gene, on 6 matching bases. Source material: PBMCs. This TCR came from a boy between 2 and 10 years old in good health and CMV-seronegative. The sequenced DNA is TGTGCCAGCAGCTTAGTCGTAGCCAGGGGCCAAGAGACCCAGTACTTC. The encoded protein is CASSLVVARGQETQYF.